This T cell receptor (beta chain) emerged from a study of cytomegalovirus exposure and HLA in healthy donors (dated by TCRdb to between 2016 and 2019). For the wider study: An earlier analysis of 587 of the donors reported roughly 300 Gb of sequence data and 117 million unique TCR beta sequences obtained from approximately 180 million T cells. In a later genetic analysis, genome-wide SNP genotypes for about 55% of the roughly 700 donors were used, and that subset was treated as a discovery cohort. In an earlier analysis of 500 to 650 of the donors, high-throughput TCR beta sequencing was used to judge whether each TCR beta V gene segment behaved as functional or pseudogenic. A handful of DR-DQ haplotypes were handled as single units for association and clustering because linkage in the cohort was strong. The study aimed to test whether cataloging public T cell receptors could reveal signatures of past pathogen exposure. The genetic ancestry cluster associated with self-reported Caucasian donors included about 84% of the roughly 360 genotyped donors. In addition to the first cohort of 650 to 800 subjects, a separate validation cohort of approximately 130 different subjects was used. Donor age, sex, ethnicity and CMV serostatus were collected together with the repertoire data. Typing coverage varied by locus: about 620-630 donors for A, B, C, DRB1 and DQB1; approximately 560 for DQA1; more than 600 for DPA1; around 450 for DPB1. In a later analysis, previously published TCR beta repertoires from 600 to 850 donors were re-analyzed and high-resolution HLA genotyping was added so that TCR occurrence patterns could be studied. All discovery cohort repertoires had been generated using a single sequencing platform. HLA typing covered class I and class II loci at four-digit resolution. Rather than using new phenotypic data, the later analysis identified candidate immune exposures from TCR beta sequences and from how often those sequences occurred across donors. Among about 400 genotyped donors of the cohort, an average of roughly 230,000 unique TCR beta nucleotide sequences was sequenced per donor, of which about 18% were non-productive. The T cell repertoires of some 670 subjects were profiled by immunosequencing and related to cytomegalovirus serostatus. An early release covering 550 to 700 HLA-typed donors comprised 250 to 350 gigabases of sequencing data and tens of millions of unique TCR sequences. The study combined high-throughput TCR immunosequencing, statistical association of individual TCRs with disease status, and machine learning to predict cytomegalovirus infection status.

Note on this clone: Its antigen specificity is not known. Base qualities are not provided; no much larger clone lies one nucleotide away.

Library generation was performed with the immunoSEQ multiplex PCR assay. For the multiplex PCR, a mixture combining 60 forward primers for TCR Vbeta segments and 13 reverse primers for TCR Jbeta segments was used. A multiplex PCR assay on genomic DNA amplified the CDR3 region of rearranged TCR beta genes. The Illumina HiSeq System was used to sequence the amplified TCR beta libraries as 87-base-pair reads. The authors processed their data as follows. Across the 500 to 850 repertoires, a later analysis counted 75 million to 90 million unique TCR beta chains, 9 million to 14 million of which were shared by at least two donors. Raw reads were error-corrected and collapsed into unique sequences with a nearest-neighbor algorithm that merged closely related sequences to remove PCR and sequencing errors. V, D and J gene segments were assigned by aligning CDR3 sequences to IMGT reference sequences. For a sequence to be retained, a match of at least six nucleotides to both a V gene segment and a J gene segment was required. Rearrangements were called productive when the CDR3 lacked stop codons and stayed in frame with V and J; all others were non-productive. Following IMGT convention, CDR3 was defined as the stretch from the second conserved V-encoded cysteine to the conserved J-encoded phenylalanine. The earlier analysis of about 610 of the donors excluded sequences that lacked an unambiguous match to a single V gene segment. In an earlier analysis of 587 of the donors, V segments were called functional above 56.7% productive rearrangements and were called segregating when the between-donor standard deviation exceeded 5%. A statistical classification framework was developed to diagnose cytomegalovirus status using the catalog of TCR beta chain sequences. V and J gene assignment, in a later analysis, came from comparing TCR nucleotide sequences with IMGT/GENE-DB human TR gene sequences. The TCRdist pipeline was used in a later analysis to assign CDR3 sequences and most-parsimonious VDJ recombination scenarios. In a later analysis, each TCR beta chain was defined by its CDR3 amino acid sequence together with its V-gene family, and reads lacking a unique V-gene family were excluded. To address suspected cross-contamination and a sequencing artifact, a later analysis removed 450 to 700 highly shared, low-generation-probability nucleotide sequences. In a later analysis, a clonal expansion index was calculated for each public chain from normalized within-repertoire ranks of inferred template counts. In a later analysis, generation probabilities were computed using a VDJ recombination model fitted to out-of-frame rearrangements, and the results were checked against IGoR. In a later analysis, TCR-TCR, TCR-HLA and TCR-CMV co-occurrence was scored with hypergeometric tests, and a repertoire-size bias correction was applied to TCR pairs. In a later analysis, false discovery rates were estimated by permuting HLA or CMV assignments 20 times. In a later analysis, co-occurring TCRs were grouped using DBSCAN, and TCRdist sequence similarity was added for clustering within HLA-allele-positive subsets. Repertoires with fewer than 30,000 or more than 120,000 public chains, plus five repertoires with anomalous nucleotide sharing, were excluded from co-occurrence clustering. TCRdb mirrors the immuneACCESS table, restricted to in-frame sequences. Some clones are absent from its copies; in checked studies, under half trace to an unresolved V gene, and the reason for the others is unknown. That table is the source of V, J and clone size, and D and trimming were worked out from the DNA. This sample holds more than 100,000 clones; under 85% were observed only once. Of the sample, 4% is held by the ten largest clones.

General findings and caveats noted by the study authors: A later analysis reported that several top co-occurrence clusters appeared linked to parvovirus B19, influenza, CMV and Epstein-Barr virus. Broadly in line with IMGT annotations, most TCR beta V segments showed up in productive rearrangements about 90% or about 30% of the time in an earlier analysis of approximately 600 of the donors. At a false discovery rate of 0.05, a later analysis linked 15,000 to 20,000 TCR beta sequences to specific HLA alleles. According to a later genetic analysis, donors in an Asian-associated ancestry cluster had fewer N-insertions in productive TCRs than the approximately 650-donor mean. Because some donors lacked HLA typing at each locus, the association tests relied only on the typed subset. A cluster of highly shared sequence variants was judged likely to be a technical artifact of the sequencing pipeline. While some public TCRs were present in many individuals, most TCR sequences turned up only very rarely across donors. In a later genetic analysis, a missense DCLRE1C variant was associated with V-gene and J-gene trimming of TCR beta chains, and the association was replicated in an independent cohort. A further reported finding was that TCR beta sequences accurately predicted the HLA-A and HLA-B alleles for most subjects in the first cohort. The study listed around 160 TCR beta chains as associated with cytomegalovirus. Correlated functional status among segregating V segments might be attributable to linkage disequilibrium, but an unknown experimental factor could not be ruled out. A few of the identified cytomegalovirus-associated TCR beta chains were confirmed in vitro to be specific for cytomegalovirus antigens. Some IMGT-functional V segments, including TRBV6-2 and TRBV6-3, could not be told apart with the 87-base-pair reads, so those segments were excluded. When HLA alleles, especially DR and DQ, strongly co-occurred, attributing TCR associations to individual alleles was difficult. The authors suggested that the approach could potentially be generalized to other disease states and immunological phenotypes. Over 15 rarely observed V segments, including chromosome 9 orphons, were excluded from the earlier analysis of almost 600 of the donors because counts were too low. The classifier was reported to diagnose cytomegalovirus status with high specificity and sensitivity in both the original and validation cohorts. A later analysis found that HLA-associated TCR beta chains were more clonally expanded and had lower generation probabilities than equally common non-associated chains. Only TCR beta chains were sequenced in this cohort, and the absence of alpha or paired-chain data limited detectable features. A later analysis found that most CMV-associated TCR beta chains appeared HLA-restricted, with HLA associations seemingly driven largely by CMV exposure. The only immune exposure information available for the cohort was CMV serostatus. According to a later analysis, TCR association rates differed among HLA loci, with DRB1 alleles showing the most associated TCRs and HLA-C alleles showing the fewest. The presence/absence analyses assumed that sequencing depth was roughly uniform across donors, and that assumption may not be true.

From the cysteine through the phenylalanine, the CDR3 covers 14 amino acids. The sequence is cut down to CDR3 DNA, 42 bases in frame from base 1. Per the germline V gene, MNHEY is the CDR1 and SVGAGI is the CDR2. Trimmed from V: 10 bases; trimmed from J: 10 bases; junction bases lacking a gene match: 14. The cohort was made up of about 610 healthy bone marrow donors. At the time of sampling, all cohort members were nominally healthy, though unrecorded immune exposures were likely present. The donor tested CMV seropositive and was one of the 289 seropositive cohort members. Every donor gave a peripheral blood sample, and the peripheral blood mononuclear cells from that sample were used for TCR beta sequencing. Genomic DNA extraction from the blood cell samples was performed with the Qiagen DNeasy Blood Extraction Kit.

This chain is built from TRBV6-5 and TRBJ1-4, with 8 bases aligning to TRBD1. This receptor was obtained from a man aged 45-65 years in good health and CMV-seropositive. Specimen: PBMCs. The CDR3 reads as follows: CATALMTGEGKLFF. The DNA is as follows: TGTGCCACCGCCCTCATGACAGGGGAGGGAAAACTGTTTTTT.